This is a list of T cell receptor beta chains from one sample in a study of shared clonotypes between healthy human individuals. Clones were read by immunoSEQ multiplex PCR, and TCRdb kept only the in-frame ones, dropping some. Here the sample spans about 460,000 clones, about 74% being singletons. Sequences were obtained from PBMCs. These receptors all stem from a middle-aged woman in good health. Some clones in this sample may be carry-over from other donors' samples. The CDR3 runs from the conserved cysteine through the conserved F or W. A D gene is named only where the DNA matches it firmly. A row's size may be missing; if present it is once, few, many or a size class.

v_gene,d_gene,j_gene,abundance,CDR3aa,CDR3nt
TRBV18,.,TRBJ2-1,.,CASSNRRERDNEQFF,TGTGCCAGCTCCAACCGCAGGGAAAGGGACAATGAGCAGTTCTTC
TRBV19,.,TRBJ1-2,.,CASSIQGAGYGYTF,TGTGCCAGTAGTATCCAGGGCGCCGGGTATGGCTACACCTTC
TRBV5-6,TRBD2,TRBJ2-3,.,CASSRGSGRVDTQYF,TGTGCCAGCAGCCGAGGTAGCGGGAGGGTAGATACGCAGTATTTT
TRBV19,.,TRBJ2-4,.,CASRDRILAKNIQYF,TGTGCCAGTAGAGACAGGATTCTAGCCAAAAACATTCAGTACTTC
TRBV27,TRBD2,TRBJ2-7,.,CASSFVASGIYEQYF,TGTGCCAGCAGTTTCGTGGCTAGCGGGATTTACGAGCAGTACTTC
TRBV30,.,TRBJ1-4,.,CAWSAQGNEKLFF,TGTGCCTGGAGTGCACAGGGTAATGAAAAACTGTTTTTT
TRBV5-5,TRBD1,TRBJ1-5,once,CASSSLDRGREEPQHF,TGTGCCAGCAGCTCCTTGGACAGGGGGCGGGAAGAGCCCCAGCATTTT
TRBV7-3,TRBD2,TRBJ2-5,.,CASSPNSGSGETQYF,TGTGCCAGCAGCCCTAATAGCGGGAGCGGGGAGACCCAGTACTTC
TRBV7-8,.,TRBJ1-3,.,CASSFGPLTGNTIYF,TGTGCCAGCAGCTTTGGCCCCTTAACCGGAAACACCATATATTTT
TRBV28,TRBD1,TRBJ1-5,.,CASSSPGGQPQHF,TGTGCCAGCAGTTCACCAGGGGGTCAGCCCCAGCATTTT
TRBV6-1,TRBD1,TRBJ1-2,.,CASRDPGQASYTF,TGTGCCAGCAGGGATCCGGGACAGGCGAGCTACACCTTC
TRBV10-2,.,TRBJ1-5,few,CASSEAVRQPQHF,TGCGCCAGCAGTGAAGCGGTCAGACAGCCCCAGCATTTT
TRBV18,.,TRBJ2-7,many,CASSPGHEQYF,TGTGCCAGCTCACCAGGACACGAGCAGTACTTC
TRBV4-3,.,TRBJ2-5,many,CASSQKQGGGEQYF,TGCGCCAGCAGCCAAAAACAGGGAGGAGGGGAGCAGTACTTC
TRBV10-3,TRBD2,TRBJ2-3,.,CAISLAGKDTQYF,TGTGCCATCAGCCTAGCGGGGAAGGATACGCAGTATTTT
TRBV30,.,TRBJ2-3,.,CAWSGSYTDTQYF,TGTGCCTGGAGTGGGTCTTACACAGATACGCAGTATTTT
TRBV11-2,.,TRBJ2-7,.,CASSLGGGPGYEQYF,TGTGCCAGCAGCTTAGGCGGTGGACCTGGCTACGAGCAGTACTTC
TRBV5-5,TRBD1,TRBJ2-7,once,CASSFYDRVGYEQYF,TGTGCCAGCAGCTTCTACGACAGGGTAGGCTACGAGCAGTACTTC
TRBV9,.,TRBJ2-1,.,CASSPGPRGVIYNEQFF,TGTGCCAGCAGCCCGGGACCTAGGGGCGTTATATACAATGAGCAGTTCTTC
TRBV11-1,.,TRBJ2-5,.,CASSKRETQYF,TGTGCCAGCAGCAAGAGAGAGACCCAGTACTTC
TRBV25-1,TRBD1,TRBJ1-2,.,CASGDRGVYGYTF,TGTGCCAGCGGCGACAGGGGCGTCTATGGCTACACCTTC
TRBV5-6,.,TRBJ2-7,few,CASSLNGGDLSYEQYF,TGTGCCAGCAGCTTGAATGGTGGGGACTTAAGCTACGAGCAGTACTTC
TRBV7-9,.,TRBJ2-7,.,CASSFELVVEQYF,TGTGCCAGCAGCTTTGAACTAGTTGTCGAGCAGTACTTC
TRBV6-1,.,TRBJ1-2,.,CASSERVSSNYGYTF,TGTGCCAGCAGTGAAAGGGTCTCCTCGAACTATGGCTACACCTTC
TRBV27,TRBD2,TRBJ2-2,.,CASSLKFVTSGRAPGTGELFF,TGTGCCAGCAGTTTAAAATTTGTAACTAGCGGGAGGGCCCCGGGCACCGGGGAGCTGTTTTTT
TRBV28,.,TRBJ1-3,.,CASTAIRGNTIYF,TGTGCCAGCACGGCGATCCGAGGAAACACCATATATTTT
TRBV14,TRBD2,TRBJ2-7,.,CASSRPTSGRAGEQYF,TGTGCCAGCAGCCGCCCAACTAGCGGGAGGGCGGGGGAGCAGTACTTC
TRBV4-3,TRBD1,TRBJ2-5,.,CASSRMTGEETQYF,TGCGCCAGCAGCCGAATGACAGGGGAAGAGACCCAGTACTTC
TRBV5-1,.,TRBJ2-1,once,CASSLPSGYNEQFF,TGCGCCAGCAGCTTGCCTAGTGGCTACAATGAGCAGTTCTTC
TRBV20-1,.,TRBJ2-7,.,CSASSGYEQYF,TGCAGTGCTAGTTCGGGCTACGAGCAGTACTTC
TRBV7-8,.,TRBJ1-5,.,CASSLAGTVNQPQHF,TGTGCCAGCAGCTTAGCAGGGACTGTTAATCAGCCCCAGCATTTT
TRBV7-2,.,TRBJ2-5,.,CASSLIGGGVGETQYF,TGTGCCAGCAGCCTCATCGGAGGGGGCGTGGGAGAGACCCAGTACTTC
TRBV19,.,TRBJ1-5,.,CASSMVVVSNQPQHF,TGTGCCAGTAGTATGGTGGTGGTTAGCAATCAGCCCCAGCATTTT
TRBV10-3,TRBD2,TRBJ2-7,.,CAIKQRENNYEQYF,TGTGCCATCAAACAGCGGGAGAATAACTACGAGCAGTACTTC
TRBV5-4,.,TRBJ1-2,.,CASSLVGVDYGYTF,TGTGCCAGCAGCTTGGTGGGGGTAGACTATGGCTACACCTTC
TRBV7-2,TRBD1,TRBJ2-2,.,CASSFGTGIGELFF,TGTGCCAGCAGCTTTGGGACAGGGATCGGGGAGCTGTTTTTT
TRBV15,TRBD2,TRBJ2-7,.,CATSRAPSGAGAYEQYF,TGTGCCACCAGCAGAGCCCCTTCGGGAGCGGGAGCCTACGAGCAGTACTTC
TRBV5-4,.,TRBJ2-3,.,CASSGRTGDTQYF,TGTGCCAGCAGCGGGAGGACAGGAGATACGCAGTATTTT
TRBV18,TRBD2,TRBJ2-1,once,CASSRRTSGAWDEQFF,TGTGCCAGCTCACGCCGGACTAGCGGGGCCTGGGATGAGCAGTTCTTC
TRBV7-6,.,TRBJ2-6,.,CASSLEGRGVRRLSGANVLTF,TGTGCCAGCAGCTTAGAGGGTAGAGGGGTCCGAAGACTCTCTGGGGCCAACGTCCTGACTTTC
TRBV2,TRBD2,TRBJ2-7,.,CASRPGLAGGHEQYF,TGTGCCAGCAGACCGGGACTAGCGGGAGGACACGAGCAGTACTTC
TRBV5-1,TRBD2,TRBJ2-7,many,CASSLVGTSEDEQYF,TGCGCCAGCAGCTTGGTTGGGACTAGCGAGGACGAGCAGTACTTC
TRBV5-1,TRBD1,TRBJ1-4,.,CASSASGQGIEKLFF,TGCGCCAGCAGCGCCTCGGGACAGGGGATTGAAAAACTGTTTTTT
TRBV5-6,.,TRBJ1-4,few,CASSFDGQQGGKLFF,TGTGCCAGCAGCTTTGATGGCCAACAGGGTGGGAAACTGTTTTTT
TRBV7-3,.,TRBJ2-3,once,CASSPQVSHTDTQYF,TGTGCCAGCAGTCCACAAGTTTCCCACACAGATACGCAGTATTTT
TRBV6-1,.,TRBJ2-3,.,CASSERTTDTQYF,TGTGCCAGCAGTGAACGTACCACAGATACGCAGTATTTT
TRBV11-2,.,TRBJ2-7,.,CASSFLGEQYF,TGTGCCAGCAGCTTTCTAGGAGAGCAGTACTTC
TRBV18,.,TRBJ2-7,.,CASSPGQLYEQYF,TGTGCCAGCTCACCAGGGCAGCTCTACGAGCAGTACTTC
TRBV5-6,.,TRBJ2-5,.,CASSLRGETQYF,TGTGCCAGCAGCTTGCGGGGTGAGACCCAGTACTTC
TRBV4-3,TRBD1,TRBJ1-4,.,CASSQGQGAANEKLFF,TGCGCCAGCAGCCAAGGGCAGGGGGCAGCCAATGAAAAACTGTTTTTT
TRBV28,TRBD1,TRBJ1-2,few,CASRIRTGSYGYTF,TGTGCCAGCAGAATTCGGACAGGGAGCTATGGCTACACCTTC
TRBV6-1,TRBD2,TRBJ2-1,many,CASSESSGSYNEQFF,TGTGCCAGCAGTGAAAGTAGCGGGAGTTACAATGAGCAGTTCTTC
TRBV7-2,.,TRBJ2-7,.,CASSLEGSRTAALSYF,TGTGCCAGCAGCTTAGAGGGATCGCGGACCGCGGCCCTATCATACTTC
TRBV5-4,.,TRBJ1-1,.,CASSLPRRGSTEAFF,TGTGCCAGCAGCTTGCCCCGACGCGGTAGCACTGAAGCTTTCTTT
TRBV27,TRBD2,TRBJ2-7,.,CASSFRGDGYEQYF,TGTGCCAGCAGTTTTCGGGGGGACGGGTACGAGCAGTACTTC
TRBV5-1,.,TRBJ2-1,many,CASSLVAGRSYNEQFF,TGCGCCAGCAGCTTGGTGGCGGGACGGTCCTACAATGAGCAGTTCTTC
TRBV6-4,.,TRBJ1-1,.,CASSDHENTEAFF,TGTGCCAGCAGCGACCACGAGAACACTGAAGCTTTCTTT
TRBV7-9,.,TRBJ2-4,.,CASSLFGALAKNIQYF,TGTGCCAGCAGCTTATTTGGGGCTCTAGCCAAAAACATTCAGTACTTC
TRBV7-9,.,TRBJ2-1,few,CASSLAGSAEQFF,TGTGCCAGCAGCTTAGCGGGTAGCGCTGAGCAGTTCTTC